This T cell receptor (beta chain) was obtained from a study of cytomegalovirus exposure and HLA in healthy donors. Germline-derived CDR1 and CDR2 are SQVTM and ANQGSEA. Trimming at V came to 7 bases and at J to 3 bases, leaving 13 bases not matched to a gene. The CDR3 covers 15 residues. This clone was detected only a few times. With 60 Vbeta and 13 Jbeta primers, the PCR was carried out. The assay was immunoSEQ multiplex PCR, and TCRdb's table has in-frame clones only and misses some. The table has more than 85,000 clones, over 75% seen once; the top ten hold approximately 6.9%. The sequencing sample was made of PBMCs. This TCR derives from a man aged 25-40 years in good health and CMV-seropositive. The rearrangement joins TRBV29-1 to TRBJ1-1; the match to TRBD1 covers 8 bases. As DNA, the CDR3 is TGCAGCGCCCAACAGGGGGAGGCTGTCGACACTGAAGCTTTCTTT. Its protein is CSAQQGEAVDTEAFF.